The rows below give T cell receptor beta chains drawn from one sample of a study of blood T cell repertoires in COVID-19. Measured with immunoSEQ multiplex PCR; TCRdb has only the in-frame clones, and not every one. The sample yields 120,000 or so clones, about four fifths seen once. Sequencing input: peripheral blood. The receptors here all came from a human donor in a cohort sampled during active COVID-19. CDR3s include the opening cysteine and the closing phenylalanine or tryptophan. The order of the fields is D gene, J gene, V gene, clone size, CDR3 protein, CDR3 DNA. A D gene is named only where the DNA matches it firmly. Rows may omit the clone size; those that give it use once, few, many or a size class.

D: TRBD1
J: TRBJ2-3
V: TRBV2
size: few
CDR3: CASAPTGVTTDTQYF
DNA: TGTGCCAGCGCACCTACAGGGGTGACGACAGATACGCAGTATTTT

D: TRBD2
J: TRBJ2-1
V: TRBV13
size: .
CDR3: CASSPWTSGYNEQFF
DNA: TGTGCCAGCAGCCCGTGGACTAGCGGGTACAATGAGCAGTTCTTC

D: TRBD1
J: TRBJ1-5
V: TRBV7-2
size: .
CDR3: CASSRQGAQPQHF
DNA: TGTGCCAGCAGCAGACAGGGGGCGCAGCCCCAGCATTTT

D: TRBD2
J: TRBJ2-3
V: TRBV14
size: .
CDR3: CASSQSPGLATADTQYF
DNA: TGTGCCAGCAGCCAATCACCGGGACTAGCAACCGCAGATACGCAGTATTTT

D: .
J: TRBJ1-3
V: TRBV3-1/TRBV3-2
size: once
CDR3: CASSEIPAGLSGNTIYF
DNA: TGTGCCAGCAGCGAAATTCCGGCGGGACTCTCTGGAAACACCATATATTTT

D: TRBD2
J: TRBJ2-5
V: TRBV19
size: .
CDR3: CASSPSGGPQETQYF
DNA: TGTGCCAGTAGTCCTAGCGGGGGGCCCCAAGAGACCCAGTACTTC

D: .
J: TRBJ1-4
V: TRBV7-6
size: once
CDR3: CASSQQGLTNEKLFF
DNA: TGTGCCAGCAGCCAGCAGGGGTTAACTAATGAAAAACTGTTTTTT

D: .
J: TRBJ1-1
V: TRBV19
size: .
CDR3: CASSREAPQTEAFF
DNA: TGTGCCAGTAGCCGGGAGGCCCCCCAAACTGAAGCTTTCTTT

D: .
J: TRBJ1-1
V: TRBV18
size: .
CDR3: CASSPQGQNTEAFF
DNA: TGTGCCAGCTCACCGCAGGGACAGAACACTGAAGCTTTCTTT

D: .
J: TRBJ2-6
V: TRBV4-1
size: .
CDR3: CASSQLTGGSGANVLTF
DNA: TGCGCCAGCAGCCAGCTGACAGGCGGCTCTGGGGCCAACGTCCTGACTTTC

D: .
J: TRBJ1-1
V: TRBV2
size: .
CDR3: CASSEGWGESRTEAFF
DNA: TGTGCCAGCAGTGAAGGGTGGGGGGAAAGTCGTACTGAAGCTTTCTTT

D: TRBD1
J: TRBJ2-5
V: TRBV7-2
size: .
CDR3: CASSLGQGVGETQYF
DNA: TGTGCCAGCAGCTTAGGGCAGGGGGTTGGGGAGACCCAGTACTTC

D: TRBD2
J: TRBJ2-3
V: TRBV7-8
size: .
CDR3: CATRTSGTDTQYF
DNA: TGTGCCACCAGGACTAGCGGCACAGATACGCAGTATTTT

D: TRBD1
J: TRBJ2-1
V: TRBV5-1
size: once
CDR3: CASRFGQAYNEQFF
DNA: TGCGCCAGCAGATTTGGACAGGCCTACAATGAGCAGTTCTTC

D: TRBD2
J: TRBJ2-1
V: TRBV19
size: .
CDR3: CASRRSSGGYNEQFF
DNA: TGTGCCAGTAGGCGTTCTAGCGGGGGTTACAATGAGCAGTTCTTC

D: TRBD2
J: TRBJ2-5
V: TRBV2
size: once
CDR3: CASKPDSGGPQGTQYF
DNA: TGTGCCAGCAAGCCGGATAGCGGGGGGCCGCAAGGAACCCAGTACTTC